This entry is about one T cell receptor (beta chain). Antigen unknown. The data stem from a study of cytomegalovirus exposure and HLA in healthy donors. The overall study: Among around 200 million T cells, an earlier analysis found about 100 million unique TCR beta sequences. The Caucasian-associated ancestry cluster held roughly 81% of 398 genotyped donors. General study points: One cluster of highly shared sequence variants probably arose as a sequencing artifact. The investigators catalogued some 160 TCR beta chains as cytomegalovirus-associated.

Trimming took off 8 bases at V and 5 bases at J, with 16 bases between the two ends. CDR3 length: 14 residues. CDR1 and CDR2 from the germline V gene are SGHTA and FQGNSA. 60 Vbeta and 13 Jbeta primers were used in PCR. Some clones are missing from TCRdb's copy, which holds only in-frame ones; the method was immunoSEQ multiplex PCR. This listing includes fewer than 200,000 clones. Sequenced input: PBMCs. This sequence originates from a woman aged 55-69 years in good health and CMV-seronegative. The rearrangement joins TRBV7-2 to TRBJ1-5; D unresolved. The CDR3: CASPGGEWDQPQHF. As DNA, the CDR3 is TGTGCCAGCCCAGGTGGGGAGTGGGATCAGCCCCAGCATTTT. The entire variable domain, with the rest obtained from reference TRBV7-2 and TRBJ1-5, is as follows: GAGVSQSPSNKVTEKGKDVELRCDPISGHTALYWYRQSLGQGLEFLIYFQGNSAPDKSGLPSDRFSAERTGGSVSTLTIQRTQQEDSAVYLCASPGGEWDQPQHFGDGTRLSIL.